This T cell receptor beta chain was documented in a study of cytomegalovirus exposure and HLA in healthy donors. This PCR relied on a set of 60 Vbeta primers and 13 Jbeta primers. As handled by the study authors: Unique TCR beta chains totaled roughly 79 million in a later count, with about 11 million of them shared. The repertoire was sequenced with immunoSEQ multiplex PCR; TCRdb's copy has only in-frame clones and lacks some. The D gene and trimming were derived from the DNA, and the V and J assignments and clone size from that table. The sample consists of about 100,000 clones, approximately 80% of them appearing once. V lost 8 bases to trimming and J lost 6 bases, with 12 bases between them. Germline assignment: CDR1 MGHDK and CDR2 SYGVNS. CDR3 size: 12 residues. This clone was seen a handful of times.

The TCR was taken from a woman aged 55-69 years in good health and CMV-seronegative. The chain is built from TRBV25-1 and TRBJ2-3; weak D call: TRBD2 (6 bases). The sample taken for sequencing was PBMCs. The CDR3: CASYGSLDTQYF. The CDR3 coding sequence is TGTGCCAGCTACGGGAGTTTGGATACGCAGTATTTT.